The clone carrying this T cell receptor beta chain was counted many times. Germline-derived CDR1 and CDR2 are LNHDA and SQIVND (reference sequence). Trimming cost V 6 bases and J 5 bases, with 8 bases left between them. This CDR3 has 12 residues. Researchers attached unique molecular identifiers to individual cDNA molecules. MiXCR was run by TCRdb on the 5' RACE reads, yielding one entry per CDR3 protein. Seen here are around 31,000 distinct CDR3 sequences, 5.7% observed once, and the top ten hold about 6.4%. This sample stems from a study of early T cells in non-severe SARS-CoV-2 infection. Study-level information: Alpha and beta chains were unpaired, from unsorted whole-blood bulk RNA.

This sequence originates from an adult who was a healthcare worker with PCR-confirmed SARS-CoV-2 infection or an uninfected control (not recorded which). The V gene is TRBV19, the J gene TRBJ1-5; D perhaps matches TRBD1 (5 bases). Specimen: whole blood. The CDR3 DNA is TGTGCCAGTAGGAAGACAGATCAGCCCCAGCATTTT. Protein: CASRKTDQPQHF.